This is a list of T cell receptor beta chains from one sample in a study of neoadjuvant nivolumab and ipilimumab in lung cancer. Data came from immunoSEQ multiplex PCR; TCRdb stores just in-frame clones and leaves some out. The sample has tens of thousands of clones; about nine tenths are singletons. The source material was peripheral blood, sampled after neoadjuvant nivolumab, alone or with ipilimumab, at or shortly before surgery. The receptors come from an adult with non-small cell lung cancer. Both conserved end residues are part of each CDR3. Each record gives: V gene, D gene, clone size, J gene, CDR3 length, CDR3 DNA, CDR3 protein. The D gene is left open where the match is weak. Expanded clones are given a class, and other clones once, few, many or no size at all.

v_call: TRBV25-1; d_call: .; clone_size: once; j_call: TRBJ1-1; cdr3_length: 14; cdr3_nt: TGTGCCAGCAGTGAAACAGGTTTGAACACTGAAGCTTTCTTT; cdr3_aa: CASSETGLNTEAFF
v_call: TRBV11-2; d_call: .; clone_size: .; j_call: TRBJ1-5; cdr3_length: 13; cdr3_nt: TGTGCCAGCAGCTTAGATCTGGCTCAGCCCCAGCATTTT; cdr3_aa: CASSLDLAQPQHF
v_call: TRBV5-1; d_call: .; clone_size: once; j_call: TRBJ1-6; cdr3_length: 17; cdr3_nt: TGCGCCAGCAGCCGGCGGGACTTGGGCTCCTATAATTCACCCCTCCACTTT; cdr3_aa: CASSRRDLGSYNSPLHF
v_call: TRBV5-1; d_call: .; clone_size: .; j_call: TRBJ2-2; cdr3_length: 16; cdr3_nt: TGCGCCAGCAGCCCGGAGGGGAAGCGACACACCGGGGAGCTGTTTTTT; cdr3_aa: CASSPEGKRHTGELFF
v_call: TRBV6-5; d_call: .; clone_size: .; j_call: TRBJ1-1; cdr3_length: 12; cdr3_nt: TGTGCCAGCAGTCTCAGGGGCACTGAAGCTTTCTTT; cdr3_aa: CASSLRGTEAFF
v_call: TRBV9; d_call: .; clone_size: once; j_call: TRBJ1-2; cdr3_length: 12; cdr3_nt: TGTGCCAGCAGCGTAGTGGGGTCTGGCTACACCTTC; cdr3_aa: CASSVVGSGYTF
v_call: TRBV4-1; d_call: .; clone_size: .; j_call: TRBJ1-2; cdr3_length: 13; cdr3_nt: TGCGCCAGCAGCCAAGCGCAGGGCCTGGGCTACACCTTC; cdr3_aa: CASSQAQGLGYTF
v_call: TRBV6-1; d_call: .; clone_size: .; j_call: TRBJ1-3; cdr3_length: 12; cdr3_nt: TGTGCCAGCAGTGAAGGGGGAAACACCATATATTTT; cdr3_aa: CASSEGGNTIYF
v_call: TRBV9; d_call: .; clone_size: few; j_call: TRBJ1-3; cdr3_length: 15; cdr3_nt: TGTGCCAGCAGCTCCCGCGGCGGCTCAGGAAACACCATATATTTT; cdr3_aa: CASSSRGGSGNTIYF
v_call: TRBV29-1; d_call: .; clone_size: once; j_call: TRBJ2-3; cdr3_length: 15; cdr3_nt: TGCAGCGTAAGGTCCGAAGCGGACTACACAGATACGCAGTATTTT; cdr3_aa: CSVRSEADYTDTQYF
v_call: TRBV19; d_call: TRBD1; clone_size: medium-sized; j_call: TRBJ2-1; cdr3_length: 15; cdr3_nt: TGTGCCAGTAGTCTTCCGGGACAGGGGACTCGCGAGCAGTTCTTC; cdr3_aa: CASSLPGQGTREQFF
v_call: TRBV14; d_call: .; clone_size: .; j_call: TRBJ2-7; cdr3_length: 16; cdr3_nt: TGTGCCAGCAGCCAAGATAGGAAGAGGGGTTCGTACGAGCAGTACTTC; cdr3_aa: CASSQDRKRGSYEQYF
v_call: TRBV7-2; d_call: .; clone_size: few; j_call: TRBJ1-6; cdr3_length: 11; cdr3_nt: TGTGCCAGCAGCGCCGGACAGAGCCTCCACTTT; cdr3_aa: CASSAGQSLHF
v_call: TRBV7-2; d_call: .; clone_size: few; j_call: TRBJ2-7; cdr3_length: 13; cdr3_nt: TGTGCCAGCAGCACTAAGACAGCCTACGAGCAGTACTTC; cdr3_aa: CASSTKTAYEQYF
v_call: TRBV4-3; d_call: .; clone_size: .; j_call: TRBJ2-5; cdr3_length: 15; cdr3_nt: TGCGCCAGCAGCCAAGATGGGATGCGGCAAGAGACCCAGTACTTC; cdr3_aa: CASSQDGMRQETQYF
v_call: TRBV7-2; d_call: TRBD2; clone_size: .; j_call: TRBJ2-3; cdr3_length: 16; cdr3_nt: TGTGCCAGCAGCTTAGCCGGCGGGGGGGCCGGAGATACGCAGTATTTT; cdr3_aa: CASSLAGGGAGDTQYF
v_call: TRBV18; d_call: .; clone_size: .; j_call: TRBJ2-1; cdr3_length: 13; cdr3_nt: TGTGCCAGCTCACCATTTACCAACAATGAGCAGTTCTTC; cdr3_aa: CASSPFTNNEQFF
v_call: TRBV6-1; d_call: TRBD1; clone_size: .; j_call: TRBJ2-3; cdr3_length: 15; cdr3_nt: TGTGCCAGCAGCCTGGACAGGGGCGAGACAGATACGCAGTATTTT; cdr3_aa: CASSLDRGETDTQYF
v_call: TRBV11-2; d_call: .; clone_size: .; j_call: TRBJ1-2; cdr3_length: 14; cdr3_nt: TGTGCCAGCAGCCCGGACAGACATAACTATGGCTACACCTTC; cdr3_aa: CASSPDRHNYGYTF
v_call: TRBV6-5; d_call: .; clone_size: .; j_call: TRBJ2-6; cdr3_length: 14; cdr3_nt: TGTGCCAGCAGGTCAGGCTCTGGGGCCAACGTCCTGACTTTC; cdr3_aa: CASRSGSGANVLTF
v_call: TRBV6-5; d_call: TRBD1; clone_size: .; j_call: TRBJ1-1; cdr3_length: 14; cdr3_nt: TGTGCCAGCAGGATAGACAGGGCCAACACTGAAGCTTTCTTT; cdr3_aa: CASRIDRANTEAFF
v_call: TRBV6-5; d_call: TRBD2; clone_size: .; j_call: TRBJ2-7; cdr3_length: 14; cdr3_nt: TGTGCCAGCAGTTACTTGCAGCGGGGCCACGAGCAGTACTTC; cdr3_aa: CASSYLQRGHEQYF
v_call: TRBV7-9; d_call: .; clone_size: .; j_call: TRBJ1-3; cdr3_length: 19; cdr3_nt: TGTGCCAGCAGCTTTTTAACGGGGCAGGACCCTTTCTCTGGAAACACCATATATTTT; cdr3_aa: CASSFLTGQDPFSGNTIYF
v_call: TRBV7-8; d_call: TRBD1; clone_size: .; j_call: TRBJ2-2; cdr3_length: 14; cdr3_nt: TGTGCCAGCAGCCTGGGACAGCTCACCGGGGAGCTGTTTTTT; cdr3_aa: CASSLGQLTGELFF
v_call: TRBV6-5; d_call: TRBD2; clone_size: .; j_call: TRBJ2-5; cdr3_length: 16; cdr3_nt: TGTGCCAGCAGTTACTCTCCGCGGGGGGGCTGGGAGACCCAGTACTTC; cdr3_aa: CASSYSPRGGWETQYF
v_call: TRBV29-1; d_call: .; clone_size: once; j_call: TRBJ2-3; cdr3_length: 12; cdr3_nt: TGCAGCGCCCTTCATGGGACAGATACGCAGTATTTT; cdr3_aa: CSALHGTDTQYF
v_call: TRBV6-1; d_call: .; clone_size: .; j_call: TRBJ1-3; cdr3_length: 14; cdr3_nt: TGTGCCAGCACCGCTACGGGCTCTGGAAACACCATATATTTT; cdr3_aa: CASTATGSGNTIYF
v_call: TRBV6-6; d_call: TRBD2; clone_size: .; j_call: TRBJ2-7; cdr3_length: 15; cdr3_nt: TGTGCCAGCAGTAGACTAGCGGGGGCTACCTACGAGCAGTACTTC; cdr3_aa: CASSRLAGATYEQYF
v_call: TRBV18; d_call: .; clone_size: .; j_call: TRBJ1-2; cdr3_length: 16; cdr3_nt: TGTGCCAGCTCTCCTCTTGGTGGGGCCCCATGGAATGGCTACACCTTC; cdr3_aa: CASSPLGGAPWNGYTF
v_call: TRBV29-1; d_call: TRBD2; clone_size: .; j_call: TRBJ2-5; cdr3_length: 16; cdr3_nt: TGCAGCGTACAGAACCTGGGGCGGGGGGGCGGAGAGACCCAGTACTTC; cdr3_aa: CSVQNLGRGGGETQYF
v_call: TRBV6-5; d_call: .; clone_size: .; j_call: TRBJ1-2; cdr3_length: 14; cdr3_nt: TGTGCCAGCAGTTCACCCCCAGGGGAGCAATCCTACACCTTC; cdr3_aa: CASSSPPGEQSYTF
v_call: TRBV7-8; d_call: .; clone_size: .; j_call: TRBJ2-7; cdr3_length: 15; cdr3_nt: TGTGCCAGCACCTATTCAACAGGGTTGGCGTACGAGCAGTACTTC; cdr3_aa: CASTYSTGLAYEQYF
v_call: TRBV5-6; d_call: .; clone_size: .; j_call: TRBJ2-3; cdr3_length: 14; cdr3_nt: TGTGCCAGCAGCTTGGCCGATCCCACAGATACGCAGTATTTT; cdr3_aa: CASSLADPTDTQYF
v_call: TRBV6-1; d_call: TRBD1; clone_size: .; j_call: TRBJ1-1; cdr3_length: 15; cdr3_nt: TGTGCCAGCAGCGCCAGGGGGTTCAGGAACACTGAAGCTTTCTTT; cdr3_aa: CASSARGFRNTEAFF
v_call: TRBV4-2; d_call: .; clone_size: .; j_call: TRBJ1-2; cdr3_length: 18; cdr3_nt: TGTGCCAGCAGCCAAGACCCTCCGGCTCCTCACCGTAACTATGGCTACACCTTC; cdr3_aa: CASSQDPPAPHRNYGYTF
v_call: TRBV10-2; d_call: .; clone_size: .; j_call: TRBJ1-2; cdr3_length: 16; cdr3_nt: TGCGCCAGCAGACCATCCTCCGGGACACCCAACTATGGCTACACCTTC; cdr3_aa: CASRPSSGTPNYGYTF
v_call: TRBV5-1; d_call: .; clone_size: .; j_call: TRBJ2-5; cdr3_length: 14; cdr3_nt: TGCGCCAGCAGCTTGGTGGCCTCGCAAGAGACCCAGTACTTC; cdr3_aa: CASSLVASQETQYF
v_call: TRBV19; d_call: TRBD1; clone_size: .; j_call: TRBJ1-2; cdr3_length: 14; cdr3_nt: TGTGCCACCCTAAGGGACAGGGTTAACTATGGCTACACCTTC; cdr3_aa: CATLRDRVNYGYTF
v_call: TRBV18; d_call: .; clone_size: .; j_call: TRBJ2-2; cdr3_length: 16; cdr3_nt: TGTGCCAGCTCACCAGTCAGGGAAACGAACACCGGGGAGCTGTTTTTT; cdr3_aa: CASSPVRETNTGELFF
v_call: TRBV7-2; d_call: .; clone_size: .; j_call: TRBJ1-1; cdr3_length: 12; cdr3_nt: TGTGCCAGCAGCTTCGGTTATACTGAAGCTTTCTTT; cdr3_aa: CASSFGYTEAFF
v_call: TRBV7-9; d_call: .; clone_size: .; j_call: TRBJ1-5; cdr3_length: 14; cdr3_nt: TGTGCCAGCTTCGGTCCAGGTCTAAATCAGCCCCAGCATTTT; cdr3_aa: CASFGPGLNQPQHF
v_call: TRBV14; d_call: .; clone_size: .; j_call: TRBJ2-5; cdr3_length: 16; cdr3_nt: TGTGCCAGCAGCCTGACGTTTTGGGGGGTGGGCGAGACCCAGTACTTC; cdr3_aa: CASSLTFWGVGETQYF
v_call: TRBV29-1; d_call: TRBD1; clone_size: .; j_call: TRBJ1-2; cdr3_length: 15; cdr3_nt: TGCAGCGTAGGAGGTTCCGGACAGGGCCTCTATGGCTACACCTTC; cdr3_aa: CSVGGSGQGLYGYTF
v_call: TRBV5-8; d_call: TRBD1; clone_size: .; j_call: TRBJ2-7; cdr3_length: 14; cdr3_nt: TGTGCCAGCAGCTTGGACAGGGGAACCTACGAGCAGTACTTC; cdr3_aa: CASSLDRGTYEQYF
v_call: TRBV19; d_call: .; clone_size: .; j_call: TRBJ1-5; cdr3_length: 15; cdr3_nt: TGTGCCAGTAGTATTTTCCAGGGAGGCAATCAGCCCCAGCATTTT; cdr3_aa: CASSIFQGGNQPQHF
v_call: TRBV5-1; d_call: TRBD1; clone_size: .; j_call: TRBJ1-3; cdr3_length: 17; cdr3_nt: TGCGCCAGCAGCTTGGGGGGGACAGCCTTCTCTGGAAACACCATATATTTT; cdr3_aa: CASSLGGTAFSGNTIYF
v_call: TRBV7-2; d_call: .; clone_size: .; j_call: TRBJ2-1; cdr3_length: 12; cdr3_nt: TGTGCCAGCAGCTTAGGCACAGGTCGAGAGTTCTTC; cdr3_aa: CASSLGTGREFF
v_call: TRBV6-1; d_call: .; clone_size: .; j_call: TRBJ2-1; cdr3_length: 14; cdr3_nt: TGTGCCAGCATCCTGGCTCTTGCCTACAATGAGCAGTTCTTC; cdr3_aa: CASILALAYNEQFF
v_call: TRBV2; d_call: TRBD1; clone_size: .; j_call: TRBJ1-2; cdr3_length: 14; cdr3_nt: TGTGCCACTCCGGACTACAGGGGCGACGGTGGCTACACCTTC; cdr3_aa: CATPDYRGDGGYTF
v_call: TRBV13; d_call: .; clone_size: .; j_call: TRBJ1-1; cdr3_length: 14; cdr3_nt: TGTGCCAGCAGCTACCGGGCGGGGTACACTGAAGCTTTCTTT; cdr3_aa: CASSYRAGYTEAFF
v_call: TRBV5-1; d_call: .; clone_size: .; j_call: TRBJ2-5; cdr3_length: 12; cdr3_nt: TGCGCCAGCAGCCCTGACGGGCAGGCCCAGTACTTC; cdr3_aa: CASSPDGQAQYF
v_call: TRBV5-1; d_call: TRBD1; clone_size: .; j_call: TRBJ1-6; cdr3_length: 17; cdr3_nt: TGCGCCAGCAGCTTGGCTTCTTCGGGGGGGACAGTCTCACCCCTCCACTTT; cdr3_aa: CASSLASSGGTVSPLHF
v_call: TRBV5-1; d_call: .; clone_size: .; j_call: TRBJ1-2; cdr3_length: 16; cdr3_nt: TGCGCCAGCAGCCCGGGAGGATCGGGGTTTGAAGATGGCTACACCTTC; cdr3_aa: CASSPGGSGFEDGYTF
v_call: TRBV6-6; d_call: .; clone_size: .; j_call: TRBJ1-2; cdr3_length: 13; cdr3_nt: TGTGCCAGCAGCCGGGGGGGGACCTATGGCTACACCTTC; cdr3_aa: CASSRGGTYGYTF
v_call: TRBV20-1; d_call: .; clone_size: .; j_call: TRBJ2-5; cdr3_length: 11; cdr3_nt: TGCAGTGCTACTTCAACGGAGACCCAGTACTTC; cdr3_aa: CSATSTETQYF
v_call: TRBV11-3; d_call: .; clone_size: .; j_call: TRBJ2-5; cdr3_length: 17; cdr3_nt: TGTGCCAGCAGCTTAGGAACACTGGGACAAGCCGGGGAGACCCAGTACTTC; cdr3_aa: CASSLGTLGQAGETQYF
v_call: TRBV19; d_call: .; clone_size: .; j_call: TRBJ1-1; cdr3_length: 13; cdr3_nt: TGTGCCAGTAATCAAGGGGTGAACACTGAAGCTTTCTTT; cdr3_aa: CASNQGVNTEAFF
v_call: TRBV5-1; d_call: .; clone_size: .; j_call: TRBJ2-7; cdr3_length: 13; cdr3_nt: TGCGCCAGCAGCTTGGAGGCGTACTACGAGCAGTACTTC; cdr3_aa: CASSLEAYYEQYF
v_call: TRBV5-8; d_call: .; clone_size: .; j_call: TRBJ1-5; cdr3_length: 15; cdr3_nt: TGTGCCAGCAGCTTGGGAGCGGCTTCTAATCAGCCCCAGCATTTT; cdr3_aa: CASSLGAASNQPQHF